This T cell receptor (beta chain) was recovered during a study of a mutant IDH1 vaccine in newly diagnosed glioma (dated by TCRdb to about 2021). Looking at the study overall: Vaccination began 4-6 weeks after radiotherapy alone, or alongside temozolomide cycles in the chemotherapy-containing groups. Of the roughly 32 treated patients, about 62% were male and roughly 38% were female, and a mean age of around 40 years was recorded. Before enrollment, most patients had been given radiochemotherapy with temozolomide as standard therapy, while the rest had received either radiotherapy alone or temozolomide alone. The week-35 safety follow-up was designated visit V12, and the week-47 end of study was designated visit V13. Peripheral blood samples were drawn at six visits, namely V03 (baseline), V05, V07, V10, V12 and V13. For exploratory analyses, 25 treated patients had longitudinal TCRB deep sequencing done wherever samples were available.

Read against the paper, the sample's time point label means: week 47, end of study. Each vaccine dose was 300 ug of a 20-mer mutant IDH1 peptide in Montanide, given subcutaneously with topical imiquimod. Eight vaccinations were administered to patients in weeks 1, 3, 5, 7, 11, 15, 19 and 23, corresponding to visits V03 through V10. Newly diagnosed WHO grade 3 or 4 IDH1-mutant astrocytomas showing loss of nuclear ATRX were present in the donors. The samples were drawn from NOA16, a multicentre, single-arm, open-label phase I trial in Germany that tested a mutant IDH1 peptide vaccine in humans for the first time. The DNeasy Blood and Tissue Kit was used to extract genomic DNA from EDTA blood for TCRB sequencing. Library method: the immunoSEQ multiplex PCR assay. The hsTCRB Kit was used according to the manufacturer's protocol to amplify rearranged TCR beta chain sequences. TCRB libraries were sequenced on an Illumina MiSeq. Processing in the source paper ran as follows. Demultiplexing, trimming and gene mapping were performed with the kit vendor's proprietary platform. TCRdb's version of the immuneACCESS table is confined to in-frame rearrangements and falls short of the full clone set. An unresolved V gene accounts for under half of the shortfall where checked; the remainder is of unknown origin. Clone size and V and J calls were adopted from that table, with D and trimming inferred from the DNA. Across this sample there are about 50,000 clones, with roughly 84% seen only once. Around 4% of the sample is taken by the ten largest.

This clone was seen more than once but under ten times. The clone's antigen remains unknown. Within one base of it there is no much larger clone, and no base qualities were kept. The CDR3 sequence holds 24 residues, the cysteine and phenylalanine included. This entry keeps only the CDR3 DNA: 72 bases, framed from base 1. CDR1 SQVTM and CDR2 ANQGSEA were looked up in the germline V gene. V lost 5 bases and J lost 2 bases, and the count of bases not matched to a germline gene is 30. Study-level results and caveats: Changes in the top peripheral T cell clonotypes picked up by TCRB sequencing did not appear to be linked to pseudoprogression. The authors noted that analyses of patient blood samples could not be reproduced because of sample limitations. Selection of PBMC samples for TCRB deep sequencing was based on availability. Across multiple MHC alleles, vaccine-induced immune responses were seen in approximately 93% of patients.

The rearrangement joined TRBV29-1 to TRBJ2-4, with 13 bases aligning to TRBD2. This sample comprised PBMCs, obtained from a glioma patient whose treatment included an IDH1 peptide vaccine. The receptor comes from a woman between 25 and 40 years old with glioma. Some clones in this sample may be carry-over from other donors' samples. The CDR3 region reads CSVRGLAGLDPLAGEVGTKNIQYF. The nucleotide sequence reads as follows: TGCAGCGTTAGGGGACTAGCGGGACTAGACCCACTAGCGGGAGAAGTCGGTACCAAAAACATTCAGTACTTC.